These 14 T cell receptor beta chains originate from one sample sequenced in a study of shared clonotypes between healthy human individuals. Sequencing was performed with immunoSEQ multiplex PCR; in TCRdb, only in-frame clones are kept and a portion is missing. The data show a few million clones, approximately 95% seen once. The sample comprised naive CD4+ T cells from PBMCs. Subset defined: CD45RA+ positively selected. All receptors come from a man younger than 30 in good health. Some clones in this sample may be carry-over from other donors' samples.

This chain joins TRBV5-1 and TRBJ1-4; TRBD1 matches 7 bases. Losses at the gene ends were 0 bases for V and 4 bases for J; bases not matched to a gene: 6. Per the germline V gene, CDR1 is SGHRS and CDR2 is YFSETQ. This CDR3 comprises 16 residues. This CDR3 reads CASSLGMGQLNEKLFF. CDR3 DNA sequence: TGCGCCAGCAGCTTGGGGATGGGACAGCTTAATGAAAAACTGTTTTTT.

The rearrangement joins TRBV6-5 to TRBJ2-5; no firm D call. Germline V gives CDR1 MNHEY, CDR2 SVGAGI. The length of the CDR3 is 13 residues. V gave up 5 bases and J gave up 5 bases, with 12 bases separating them. CDR3 loop: CASSPVDRETQYF. DNA of the CDR3: TGTGCCAGCAGTCCTGTTGATAGGGAGACCCAGTACTTC.

The V and J genes are TRBV9 and TRBJ2-2; D is unclear. Looked up from germline, CDR1 is SGDLS and CDR2 is YYNGEE. The CDR3 runs 13 residues. The V end was cut by 0 bases, the J end by 7 bases, with 7 bases between. The CDR3 bases are TGTGCCAGCAGCGTAGTCGCGATCGGGGAGCTGTTTTTT. This gives the protein CASSVVAIGELFF.

Remarks on this clone: Other DNA sequences from this sample encode an identical CDR3 as well. The chain couples TRBV11-2 to TRBJ1-3, with no clear D. The CDR3 is 13 amino acids. The germline V and J ends were trimmed by 4 bases and 0 bases, with 4 bases remaining between them. CDR1 is SGHAT and CDR2 is FQNNGV in the germline V gene. For the CDR3, the DNA is TGTGCCAGCAGCTCCAACTCTGGAAACACCATATATTTT. The encoded protein is CASSSNSGNTIYF.

V usage is TRBV28 and J usage is TRBJ2-7; 10 bases agree with TRBD2. V lost 3 bases, J lost 6 bases, and 11 bases stayed unmatched. In germline, CDR1 is MDHEN, CDR2 SYDVKM. The CDR3 spans 16 residues. The CDR3 nucleotides are TGTGCCAGCAGTTTTTTTGGGGCTAGCGGGAGACGCGAGCAGTACTTC. Its translation: CASSFFGASGRREQYF. The entire variable domain, with the rest obtained from reference TRBV28 and TRBJ2-7, is as follows: DVKVTQSSRYLVKRTGEKVFLECVQDMDHENMFWYRQDPGLGLRLIYFSYDVKMKEKGDIPEGYSVSREKKERFSLILESASTNQTSMYLCASSFFGASGRREQYFGPGTRLTVT.

This clone was seen a handful of times. The CDR3 DNA follows: TGTGCCAGCAGACCCTCGGGGCCGAAACGAACAGATACGCAGTATTTT. Protein: CASRPSGPKRTDTQYF. The J gene is TRBJ2-3, the V gene TRBV5-6; D is tentatively TRBD1 or TRBD2 (5 bases each). Germline V lookup: CDR1 SGHDT, CDR2 YYEEEE. The CDR3 loop spans 16 amino acids. V was trimmed by 5 bases and J by 3 bases, leaving 19 bases between them.

Comments on this clone: At the DNA level, this CDR3 is encoded by other sequences in the same sample as well. This rearrangement joins TRBV28 to TRBJ2-3; unclear D gene. This CDR3 spans 11 amino acids. V was clipped by 6 bases and J by 2 bases, with 3 bases between them. CDR1 is MDHEN, CDR2 SYDVKM, per germline. CDR3 loop: CASRYTDTQYF. The CDR3 bases are TGTGCCAGCAGGTACACAGATACGCAGTATTTT.

The chain carries TRBV7-2 and TRBJ1-1; a possible D gene is TRBD1 (5 bases). The V end was cut by 7 bases, the J end by 6 bases, with 21 bases between. Germline V lookup: CDR1 SGHTA, CDR2 FQGNSA. CDR3 length: 15 amino acids. CDR3 residues: CASTRPAGLGSEAFF. CDR3 bases: TGTGCCAGCACCCGACCGGCAGGGCTGGGTTCTGAAGCTTTCTTT.

This chain joins TRBV21-1 and TRBJ2-7; the D call in the table, TRBD1, was not verified against the DNA. TRBV21-1 is noted as a pseudogene. This CDR3 spans 14 amino acids. CDR3 in amino acids: CASTRGTGSYEQYF. The CDR3 coding sequence is TGTGCCAGCACCCGGGGGACAGGGTCCTACGAGCAGTACTTC.

A word on this clone: At the DNA level, this CDR3 is encoded by other sequences in the same sample as well. Here the CDR3 reads CSAGNEQFF. The CDR3 DNA reads TGCAGTGCGGGAAATGAGCAGTTCTTC. The rearrangement uses TRBV20-1 and TRBJ2-1; no firm D call. The CDR3 runs 9 residues. Per the germline V gene, CDR1 is DFQATT and CDR2 is SNEGSKA (reference sequence). The ends were cut back, 6 bases at V and 7 bases at J, with 4 bases in the middle.

V and J are TRBV27 and TRBJ2-3; D remains ambiguous. The ends were cut back, 3 bases at V and 4 bases at J, with 2 bases in the middle. Germline values: CDR1 MNHEY, CDR2 SMNVEV (reference sequence). CDR3 length equals 11 residues. CDR3 bases: TGTGCCAGCAGTTTTGCAGATACGCAGTATTTT. This sequence encodes CASSFADTQYF.

The chain is built from TRBV7-9 and TRBJ2-2; 8 nucleotides match TRBD1. The CDR3 is 16 amino acids. V lost 5 bases and J lost 2; bases outside the gene matches: 7. In germline, CDR1 is SEHNR, CDR2 FQNEAQ (reference sequence). CDR3 sequence reads: CASSPRTGINTGELFF. DNA of the CDR3: TGTGCCAGCAGCCCCCGGACAGGGATTAACACCGGGGAGCTGTTTTTT.

The genes are TRBV28 and TRBJ1-5, with no clear D. Germline assignment: CDR1 MDHEN and CDR2 SYDVKM. Trimming removed 3 bases at V and 4 bases at J, with 10 bases between. The CDR3 runs to 14 residues. The DNA of the CDR3 is TGTGCCAGCAGTTTTTTGTCGGGGAATCAGCCCCAGCATTTT. The encoded protein is CASSFLSGNQPQHF.

With respect to this clone: The sample holds other DNA sequences that translate to the same CDR3. The rearrangement uses TRBV9 and TRBJ1-5; 7 bases fit TRBD1. CDR1 is SGDLS, CDR2 YYNGEE, per germline. This CDR3 has 14 amino acids. Trimming cost V 3 bases and J 3 bases; bases outside gene matches: 3. The DNA of the CDR3 is TGTGCCAGCAGCGCCGACAGGGCCAATCAGCCCCAGCATTTT. Translated: CASSADRANQPQHF.